A selection of T cell receptor beta chains follows, all from one sample in a study of OX40 agonist ivuxolimab in advanced cancers. Using immunoSEQ multiplex PCR, the repertoire was profiled, and TCRdb retains in-frame clones only, with some absent. The sample contains tens of thousands of clones, more than 90% of which appear only once. The specimen comprised CD4+ or CD8+ T cells sorted from blood, sampled in a trial of the OX40 agonist ivuxolimab. Receptors originate from an adult with an advanced solid tumor such as melanoma, head and neck, liver or kidney cancer. Each CDR3 is given without its conserved first and last residue. D genes are given only for firm matches.

v_call d_call cdr3_aa
TRBV2 - ASSYTEAF
TRBV6-5 - ASSRLRGTQY
TRBV6-6 TRBD1 ASKSGTGGTYGYT
TRBV5-1 TRBD1 ASSDRGPSYEQY
TRBV7-9 - ASSFTPSSTEAF
TRBV6-6 TRBD1 ASTIGTGGQKLF
TRBV2 TRBD2 ASSAQRGGTDTQY
TRBV4-1 - ASSQADLARETQY
TRBV6-1 TRBD2 ASGLSSGSSNEQF
TRBV11-1 - ASRAGAEAF
TRBV6-5 - ASSSPGAQY
TRBV30 TRBD1 AWSKAQGGQMNTEAF
TRBV19 - ASSYDGLTGYT
TRBV6-1 - ASTQGVGTEAF
TRBV4-2 TRBD1 ASSQAGGGDRGNTEAF
TRBV10-1 TRBD2 AAPGTRTHYEQY
TRBV7-8 - ASSLEVSYTQY
TRBV27 - ASSSDGRTLGTDTQY
TRBV7-6 - ASTSAFPQETQY
TRBV5-1 TRBD2 ASSVAGLVISTDTQY
TRBV10-1 - ASSGDVVGEQY
TRBV10-3 - ASYAGTVSYEQY
TRBV19 TRBD1 ASSTDRQGGAF
TRBV7-2 TRBD2 ASSLVGLAGDYEQY
TRBV6-5 - ASSERGLGAF
TRBV7-9 - ASSLDTLDEQF
TRBV4-2 TRBD1 ASSQSPGGTENYGYT
TRBV2 TRBD2 ASSRTSGGSADTQY
TRBV28 - ASIERVGLMNTEAF
TRBV5-1 - ASSLLGSQETQY
TRBV10-2 - ASSDGAYEQY
TRBV30 - AWAQLMETQY
TRBV11-2 - ASSLAGSTDTQY
TRBV25-1 TRBD1 ASSEWTGKPETQY
TRBV7-3 TRBD2 ASGTSGNTGELF
TRBV11-2 TRBD1 ASSLYGTDTDTQY
TRBV6-5 - ASSYSKQRETQY